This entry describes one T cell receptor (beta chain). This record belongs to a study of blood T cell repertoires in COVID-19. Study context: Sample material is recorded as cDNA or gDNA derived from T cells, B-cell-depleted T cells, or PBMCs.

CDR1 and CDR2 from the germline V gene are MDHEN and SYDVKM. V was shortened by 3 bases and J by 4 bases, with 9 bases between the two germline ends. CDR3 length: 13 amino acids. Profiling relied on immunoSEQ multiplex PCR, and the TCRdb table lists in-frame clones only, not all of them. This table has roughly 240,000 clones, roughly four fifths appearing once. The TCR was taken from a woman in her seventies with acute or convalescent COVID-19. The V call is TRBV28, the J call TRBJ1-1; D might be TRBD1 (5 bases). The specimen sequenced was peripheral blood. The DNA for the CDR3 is TGTGCCAGCAGTTTCACCGGGGGCACTGAAGCTTTCTTT. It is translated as CASSFTGGTEAFF.